This T cell receptor beta chain was recovered during a study of blood T cells in healthy people across ages. Primed by a sample-barcoded 5' primer and a J-beta primer mix, a second PCR proceeded for about 6 to 12 cycles. Each cDNA molecule carried a tag from a template-switch adaptor that contained 12 random nucleotides. TCRdb analysed the 5' RACE reads with MiXCR anew, one entry per CDR3 protein. There are 1.5 million to 2 million distinct CDR3 sequences in the sample; about 39% occur only once, and about 23% lies in the top ten. This clonotype was recorded a few times. This sequence was found in a human donor in good health. Sequences were obtained from blood.

CDR3: CASSQVGQETQYF. Written as DNA, the CDR3 is TGTGCCAGCAGCCAAGTGGGGCAAGAGACCCAGTACTTC. The V call is TRBV3-1, the J call TRBJ2-5; D uncertain. CDR3 length equals 13 residues. V was pared by 1 base and J by 2 bases, with 5 bases between. Germline V gene data show CDR1 as LGHDT and CDR2 as YNNKEL (reference sequence).